Listed below are T cell receptor beta chains from one sample, sequenced in a study of blood T cell repertoires in COVID-19. The data were produced by immunoSEQ multiplex PCR, yet TCRdb's version contains in-frame clones alone and is incomplete. The sample has about 70,000 clones; roughly 80% are singletons. Sample: peripheral blood. The receptors stem from an elderly woman with active or convalescent COVID-19. CDR3s include the opening cysteine and the closing phenylalanine or tryptophan. Each record gives: D gene, J gene, V gene, clone size, CDR3 protein, CDR3 DNA. The D gene is left open where the match is weak. For some rows the clone size is stated as once, few or many, or as a class when expanded; others skip it.

d_gene: .; j_gene: TRBJ1-1; v_gene: TRBV28; abundance: .; CDR3aa: CASSSDRLNTEAFF; CDR3nt: TGTGCCAGCAGTTCGGACAGACTGAACACTGAAGCTTTCTTT
d_gene: TRBD1; j_gene: TRBJ1-2; v_gene: TRBV27; abundance: few; CDR3aa: CASSSDRGLGYGYTF; CDR3nt: TGTGCCAGCAGTTCAGACAGGGGATTAGGCTATGGCTACACCTTC
d_gene: TRBD1; j_gene: TRBJ1-6; v_gene: TRBV6-5; abundance: .; CDR3aa: CASSRTGEDSPLHF; CDR3nt: TGTGCCAGCAGTCGGACAGGGGAGGATTCACCCCTCCACTTT
d_gene: TRBD1; j_gene: TRBJ1-2; v_gene: TRBV19; abundance: .; CDR3aa: CASSTGQGANGYTF; CDR3nt: TGTGCCAGTAGTACGGGACAGGGGGCTAACGGCTACACCTTC
d_gene: .; j_gene: TRBJ2-7; v_gene: TRBV19; abundance: .; CDR3aa: CASSQTAVGPYEQYF; CDR3nt: TGTGCCAGTAGCCAGACAGCCGTAGGACCCTACGAGCAGTACTTC
d_gene: TRBD2; j_gene: TRBJ2-1; v_gene: TRBV7-7; abundance: .; CDR3aa: CASSLTPGTSGSLYNEQFF; CDR3nt: TGTGCCAGCAGCTTAACTCCCGGGACTAGCGGGAGTTTATACAATGAGCAGTTCTTC
d_gene: TRBD1; j_gene: TRBJ1-6; v_gene: TRBV7-2; abundance: .; CDR3aa: CASTHGTGGSPLHF; CDR3nt: TGTGCCAGCACTCACGGGACAGGAGGATCACCCCTCCACTTT
d_gene: TRBD2; j_gene: TRBJ2-7; v_gene: TRBV28; abundance: .; CDR3aa: CASSSYIRLAVVGEQYF; CDR3nt: TGTGCCAGCAGTTCCTACATACGACTAGCGGTAGTAGGGGAGCAGTACTTC
d_gene: TRBD1; j_gene: TRBJ2-3; v_gene: TRBV24-1; abundance: .; CDR3aa: CATSDFGQGANTQYF; CDR3nt: TGTGCCACCAGTGATTTTGGTCAGGGGGCTAATACGCAGTATTTT
d_gene: TRBD2; j_gene: TRBJ2-2; v_gene: TRBV4-1; abundance: .; CDR3aa: CASSQDFALAGGLTGELFF; CDR3nt: TGCGCCAGCAGCCAAGATTTTGCCCTAGCGGGAGGGCTCACCGGGGAGCTGTTTTTT
d_gene: TRBD2; j_gene: TRBJ2-7; v_gene: TRBV7-2; abundance: few; CDR3aa: CASSNSGNLYEQYF; CDR3nt: TGTGCCAGCAGCAATAGCGGGAATCTTTACGAGCAGTACTTC
d_gene: .; j_gene: TRBJ1-4; v_gene: TRBV18; abundance: .; CDR3aa: CASSLYSGTNEKLFF; CDR3nt: TGTGCCAGCTCACTGTATTCGGGGACTAATGAAAAACTGTTTTTT
d_gene: .; j_gene: TRBJ1-1; v_gene: TRBV10-3; abundance: .; CDR3aa: CAISESPGGTFNTEAFF; CDR3nt: TGTGCCATCAGTGAGTCCCCCGGGGGGACCTTCAACACTGAAGCTTTCTTT
d_gene: .; j_gene: TRBJ2-4; v_gene: TRBV7-2; abundance: .; CDR3aa: CASSFGPGGGIQYF; CDR3nt: TGTGCCAGCAGCTTCGGACCGGGGGGCGGCATTCAGTACTTC
d_gene: .; j_gene: TRBJ1-3; v_gene: TRBV12-3/TRBV12-4; abundance: .; CDR3aa: CASSLLSGNTIYF; CDR3nt: TGTGCCAGCAGTTTATTGTCAGGGAACACCATATATTTT
d_gene: TRBD1; j_gene: TRBJ2-1; v_gene: TRBV9; abundance: .; CDR3aa: CASSVGGSGTGGREQFF; CDR3nt: TGTGCCAGCAGCGTAGGAGGCTCCGGGACAGGGGGGAGGGAGCAGTTCTTC
d_gene: .; j_gene: TRBJ2-7; v_gene: TRBV18; abundance: .; CDR3aa: CASSPGSRVPYEQYF; CDR3nt: TGTGCCAGCTCACCCGGTAGCAGGGTCCCCTACGAGCAGTACTTC
d_gene: TRBD1; j_gene: TRBJ1-3; v_gene: TRBV11-3; abundance: .; CDR3aa: CASSYGQGGGNTIYF; CDR3nt: TGTGCCAGCAGCTACGGACAGGGAGGTGGAAACACCATATATTTT
d_gene: TRBD1; j_gene: TRBJ1-4; v_gene: TRBV18; abundance: .; CDR3aa: CASSEMTGDEKLFF; CDR3nt: TGTGCCAGCTCCGAGATGACAGGGGATGAAAAACTGTTTTTT
d_gene: .; j_gene: TRBJ1-4; v_gene: TRBV30; abundance: .; CDR3aa: CAWTRELGSTEKLFF; CDR3nt: TGTGCCTGGACACGCGAGTTAGGGAGCACTGAAAAACTGTTTTTT
d_gene: TRBD1; j_gene: TRBJ1-6; v_gene: TRBV28; abundance: .; CDR3aa: CASSLWTGVNNSPLHF; CDR3nt: TGTGCCAGCAGTTTATGGACAGGGGTCAATAATTCACCCCTCCACTTT
d_gene: .; j_gene: TRBJ2-7; v_gene: TRBV12-5; abundance: .; CDR3aa: CASGLVPGVWYF; CDR3nt: TGTGCTAGTGGTTTGGTACCCGGGGTCTGGTACTTC
d_gene: TRBD1; j_gene: TRBJ1-5; v_gene: TRBV5-6; abundance: few; CDR3aa: CASSSIRHRGNQPQHF; CDR3nt: TGTGCCAGCAGCTCGATCCGCCACAGGGGGAATCAGCCCCAGCATTTT
d_gene: .; j_gene: TRBJ1-5; v_gene: TRBV5-6; abundance: .; CDR3aa: CASSLRRTGNQPQHF; CDR3nt: TGTGCCAGCAGCTTGAGAAGGACGGGAAATCAGCCCCAGCATTTT
d_gene: TRBD1; j_gene: TRBJ1-2; v_gene: TRBV7-2; abundance: .; CDR3aa: CASSARQGVGGYTF; CDR3nt: TGTGCCAGCAGCGCCCGACAGGGGGTAGGCGGCTACACCTTC
d_gene: TRBD1; j_gene: TRBJ1-5; v_gene: TRBV27; abundance: .; CDR3aa: CASSPGTGGRQPQHF; CDR3nt: TGTGCCAGCAGTCCGGGGACAGGGGGTAGGCAGCCCCAGCATTTT
d_gene: .; j_gene: TRBJ2-3; v_gene: TRBV27; abundance: .; CDR3aa: CASREQDTDTQYF; CDR3nt: TGTGCCAGCAGGGAACAGGACACAGATACGCAGTATTTT
d_gene: .; j_gene: TRBJ1-3; v_gene: TRBV29-1; abundance: .; CDR3aa: CSVVRAGNTIYF; CDR3nt: TGCAGCGTTGTCCGGGCTGGAAACACCATATATTTT
d_gene: .; j_gene: TRBJ1-6; v_gene: TRBV15; abundance: .; CDR3aa: CATSRDRWAGSFHF; CDR3nt: TGTGCCACCAGCAGAGATCGTTGGGCCGGAAGTTTCCACTTT
d_gene: TRBD1; j_gene: TRBJ1-5; v_gene: TRBV19; abundance: few; CDR3aa: CASTTRDRGLQPQHF; CDR3nt: TGTGCCAGTACCACCAGGGACAGGGGGCTTCAGCCCCAGCATTTT
d_gene: TRBD2; j_gene: TRBJ2-1; v_gene: TRBV7-2; abundance: once; CDR3aa: CASSLGPAGGPVNNEQFF; CDR3nt: TGTGCCAGCAGCTTAGGGCCAGCGGGGGGGCCCGTCAATAATGAGCAGTTCTTC
d_gene: TRBD2; j_gene: TRBJ2-3; v_gene: TRBV11-3; abundance: .; CDR3aa: CASIAGDTDTQYF; CDR3nt: TGTGCCAGTATAGCGGGCGACACAGATACGCAGTATTTT
d_gene: TRBD1; j_gene: TRBJ1-2; v_gene: TRBV5-5; abundance: .; CDR3aa: CASSPEGQGANYGYTF; CDR3nt: TGTGCCAGCAGCCCCGAGGGACAGGGGGCTAACTATGGCTACACCTTC
d_gene: TRBD1; j_gene: TRBJ1-2; v_gene: TRBV5-1; abundance: .; CDR3aa: CASSLGQPTNYGYTF; CDR3nt: TGCGCCAGCAGCCTGGGACAGCCGACTAACTATGGCTACACCTTC
d_gene: TRBD1; j_gene: TRBJ2-7; v_gene: TRBV5-1; abundance: .; CDR3aa: CASSLGDRASSYEQYF; CDR3nt: TGCGCCAGCAGCTTGGGGGACAGGGCATCCTCCTACGAGCAGTACTTC
d_gene: TRBD1; j_gene: TRBJ1-4; v_gene: TRBV27; abundance: once; CDR3aa: CASSLYGTGLEKLFF; CDR3nt: TGTGCCAGCAGTTTATATGGGACAGGTCTTGAAAAACTGTTTTTT
d_gene: .; j_gene: TRBJ1-1; v_gene: TRBV6-5; abundance: .; CDR3aa: CASSYFMNTEAFF; CDR3nt: TGTGCCAGCAGTTACTTCATGAACACTGAAGCTTTCTTT
d_gene: .; j_gene: TRBJ2-7; v_gene: TRBV7-9; abundance: .; CDR3aa: CASSRDSSYEQYF; CDR3nt: TGTGCCAGCAGCAGAGACAGCTCCTACGAGCAGTACTTC
d_gene: .; j_gene: TRBJ1-6; v_gene: TRBV6-5; abundance: .; CDR3aa: CASSYSSSYNSPLHF; CDR3nt: TGTGCCAGCAGTTACTCGAGCTCCTATAATTCACCCCTCCACTTT
d_gene: .; j_gene: TRBJ1-6; v_gene: TRBV7-2; abundance: .; CDR3aa: CASSLEASPLHF; CDR3nt: TGTGCAAGCAGCTTAGAAGCGTCACCCCTCCACTTT
d_gene: .; j_gene: TRBJ2-2; v_gene: TRBV9; abundance: few; CDR3aa: CASSVEAGSNTGELFF; CDR3nt: TGTGCCAGCAGCGTAGAGGCGGGATCGAACACCGGGGAGCTGTTTTTT
d_gene: .; j_gene: TRBJ2-2; v_gene: TRBV11-3; abundance: .; CDR3aa: CASSLSDFNTGELFF; CDR3nt: TGTGCCAGCAGCTTATCGGACTTTAACACCGGGGAGCTGTTTTTT
d_gene: .; j_gene: TRBJ1-5; v_gene: TRBV2; abundance: few; CDR3aa: CATGTSVRQPQHF; CDR3nt: TGTGCCACCGGAACGTCGGTGAGGCAGCCCCAGCATTTT
d_gene: .; j_gene: TRBJ2-3; v_gene: TRBV30; abundance: .; CDR3aa: CAWSGYGGKGDTQYF; CDR3nt: TGTGCCTGGAGTGGTTACGGCGGGAAGGGAGATACGCAGTATTTT
d_gene: TRBD1; j_gene: TRBJ1-4; v_gene: TRBV2; abundance: once; CDR3aa: CASSERQGLSTNEKLFF; CDR3nt: TGTGCCAGCAGTGAAAGACAGGGGCTATCAACTAATGAAAAACTGTTTTTT
d_gene: TRBD1; j_gene: TRBJ1-5; v_gene: TRBV15; abundance: once; CDR3aa: CATSRGGTALYSNQPQHF; CDR3nt: TGTGCCACCAGCAGAGGAGGGACAGCGCTTTATAGCAATCAGCCCCAGCATTTT
d_gene: .; j_gene: TRBJ2-7; v_gene: TRBV6-5; abundance: .; CDR3aa: CASSYSLTVSSYEQYF; CDR3nt: TGTGCCAGCAGTTACTCCCTCACAGTAAGCTCCTACGAGCAGTACTTC
d_gene: TRBD1; j_gene: TRBJ1-1; v_gene: TRBV30; abundance: few; CDR3aa: CAGGQGANTEAFF; CDR3nt: TGTGCCGGGGGGCAGGGGGCAAACACTGAAGCTTTCTTT
d_gene: .; j_gene: TRBJ2-6; v_gene: TRBV7-2; abundance: .; CDR3aa: CASSIGGSGANVLTF; CDR3nt: TGTGCCAGCAGCATCGGGGGTTCTGGGGCCAACGTCCTGACTTTC
d_gene: TRBD1; j_gene: TRBJ2-4; v_gene: TRBV9; abundance: .; CDR3aa: CATSTEQGAVKNIQYF; CDR3nt: TGTGCCACCTCAACGGAACAGGGGGCTGTCAAAAACATTCAGTACTTC
d_gene: TRBD1; j_gene: TRBJ1-1; v_gene: TRBV7-9; abundance: .; CDR3aa: CASLGQEGTEAFF; CDR3nt: TGTGCCAGCTTAGGACAGGAGGGCACTGAAGCTTTCTTT
d_gene: .; j_gene: TRBJ2-5; v_gene: TRBV5-4; abundance: .; CDR3aa: CASSLFRGETQYF; CDR3nt: TGTGCCAGCAGCTTGTTTAGGGGAGAGACCCAGTACTTC
d_gene: TRBD1; j_gene: TRBJ2-7; v_gene: TRBV11-2; abundance: .; CDR3aa: CASSLLGQVYFYEQYF; CDR3nt: TGTGCCAGCAGCTTATTGGGACAGGTATATTTCTACGAGCAGTACTTC